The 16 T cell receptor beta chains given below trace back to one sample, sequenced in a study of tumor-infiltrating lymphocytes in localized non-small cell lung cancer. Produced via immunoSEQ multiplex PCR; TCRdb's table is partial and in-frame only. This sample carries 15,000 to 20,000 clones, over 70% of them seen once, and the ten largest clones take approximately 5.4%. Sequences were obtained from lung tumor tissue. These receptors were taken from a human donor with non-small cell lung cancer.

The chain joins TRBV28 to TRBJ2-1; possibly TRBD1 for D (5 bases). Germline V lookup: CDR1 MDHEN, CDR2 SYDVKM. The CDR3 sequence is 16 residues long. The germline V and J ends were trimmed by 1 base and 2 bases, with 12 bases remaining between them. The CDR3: CASSLYQGSTYNEQFF. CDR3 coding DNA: TGTGCCAGCAGTTTATATCAGGGAAGCACCTACAATGAGCAGTTCTTC.

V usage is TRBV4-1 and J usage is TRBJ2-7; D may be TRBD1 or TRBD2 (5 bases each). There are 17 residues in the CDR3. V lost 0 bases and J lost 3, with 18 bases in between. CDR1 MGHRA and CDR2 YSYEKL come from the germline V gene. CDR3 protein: CASSQDFSTGRYYEQYF. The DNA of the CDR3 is TGCGCCAGCAGCCAAGATTTTAGCACGGGACGGTACTACGAGCAGTACTTC.

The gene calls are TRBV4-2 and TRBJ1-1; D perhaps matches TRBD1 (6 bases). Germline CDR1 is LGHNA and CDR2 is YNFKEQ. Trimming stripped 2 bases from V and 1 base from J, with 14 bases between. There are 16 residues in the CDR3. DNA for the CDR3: TGTGCCAGCAGCCAATCACCACAGGGACGGAACACTGAAGCTTTCTTT. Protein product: CASSQSPQGRNTEAFF.

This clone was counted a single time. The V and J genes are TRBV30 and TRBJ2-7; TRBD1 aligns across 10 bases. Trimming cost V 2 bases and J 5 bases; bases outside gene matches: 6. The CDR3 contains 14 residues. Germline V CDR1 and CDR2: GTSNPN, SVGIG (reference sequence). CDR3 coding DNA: TGTGCCTGGAGTTCCGGGACAGGGGTCCACGAGCAGTACTTC. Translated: CAWSSGTGVHEQYF.

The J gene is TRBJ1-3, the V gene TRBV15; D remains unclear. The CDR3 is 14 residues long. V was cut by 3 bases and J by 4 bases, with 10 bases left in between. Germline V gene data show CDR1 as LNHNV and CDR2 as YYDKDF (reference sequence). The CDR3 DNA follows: TGTGCCACCAGCAGCAATCGACTAGGAAACACCATATATTTT. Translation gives CATSSNRLGNTIYF.

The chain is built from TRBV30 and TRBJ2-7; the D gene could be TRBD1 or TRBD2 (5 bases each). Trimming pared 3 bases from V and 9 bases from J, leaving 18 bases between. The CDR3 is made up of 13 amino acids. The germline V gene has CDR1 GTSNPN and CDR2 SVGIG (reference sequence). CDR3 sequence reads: CAWRSTADFGQYF. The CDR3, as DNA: TGTGCCTGGAGGTCGACAGCGGATTTTGGGCAGTACTTC.

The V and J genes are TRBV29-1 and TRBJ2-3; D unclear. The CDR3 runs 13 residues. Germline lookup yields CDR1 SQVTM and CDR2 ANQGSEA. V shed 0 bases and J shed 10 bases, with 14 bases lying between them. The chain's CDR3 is CSVEDDFRTAQYF. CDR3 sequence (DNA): TGCAGCGTTGAAGACGATTTTCGGACGGCGCAGTATTTT.

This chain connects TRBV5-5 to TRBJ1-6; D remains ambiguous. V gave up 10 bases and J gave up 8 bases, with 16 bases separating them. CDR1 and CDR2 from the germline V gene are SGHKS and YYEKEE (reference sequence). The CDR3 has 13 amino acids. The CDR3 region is CACNMRSDSPLHF. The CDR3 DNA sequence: TGTGCCTGCAACATGCGCTCGGATTCACCCCTCCACTTT.

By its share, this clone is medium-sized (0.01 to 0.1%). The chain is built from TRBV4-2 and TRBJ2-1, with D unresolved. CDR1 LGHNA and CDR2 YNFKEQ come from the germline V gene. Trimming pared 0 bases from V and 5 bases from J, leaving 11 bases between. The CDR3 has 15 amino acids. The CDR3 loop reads CASSQEISAHNEQFF. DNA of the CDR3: TGTGCCAGCAGCCAAGAGATTAGTGCCCACAATGAGCAGTTCTTC.

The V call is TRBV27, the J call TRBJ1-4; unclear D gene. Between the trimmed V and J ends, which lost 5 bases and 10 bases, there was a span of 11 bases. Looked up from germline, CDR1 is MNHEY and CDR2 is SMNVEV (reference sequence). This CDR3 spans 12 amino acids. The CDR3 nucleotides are TGTGCCAGCAGTCCGCGGCCCGGAAAACTGTTTTTT. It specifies CASSPRPGKLFF.

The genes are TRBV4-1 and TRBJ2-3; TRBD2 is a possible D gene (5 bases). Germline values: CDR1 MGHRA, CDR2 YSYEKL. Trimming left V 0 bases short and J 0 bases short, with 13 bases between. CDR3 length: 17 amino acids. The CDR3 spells CASSQDKALASTDTQYF. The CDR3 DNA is TGCGCCAGCAGCCAAGATAAAGCGCTAGCTAGCACAGATACGCAGTATTTT.

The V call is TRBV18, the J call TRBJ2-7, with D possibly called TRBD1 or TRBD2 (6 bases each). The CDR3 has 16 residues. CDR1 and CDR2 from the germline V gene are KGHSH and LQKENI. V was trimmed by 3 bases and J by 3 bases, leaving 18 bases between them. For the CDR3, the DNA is TGTGCCAGCTCACCGGGGGGCCAAGGACCCAACTACGAGCAGTACTTC. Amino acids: CASSPGGQGPNYEQYF. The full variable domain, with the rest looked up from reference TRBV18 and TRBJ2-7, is NAGVMQNPRHLVRRRGQEARLRCSPMKGHSHVYWYRQLPEEGLKFMVYLQKENIIDESGMPKERFSAEFPKEGPSILRIQQVVRGDSAAYFCASSPGGQGPNYEQYFGPGTRLTVT.

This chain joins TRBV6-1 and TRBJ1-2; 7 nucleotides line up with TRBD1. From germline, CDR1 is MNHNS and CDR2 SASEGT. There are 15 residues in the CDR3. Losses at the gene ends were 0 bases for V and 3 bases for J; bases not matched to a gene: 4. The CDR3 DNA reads TGTGCCAGCAGTGAAGCCCAGGGGGTCGACTATGGCTACACCTTC. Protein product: CASSEAQGVDYGYTF.

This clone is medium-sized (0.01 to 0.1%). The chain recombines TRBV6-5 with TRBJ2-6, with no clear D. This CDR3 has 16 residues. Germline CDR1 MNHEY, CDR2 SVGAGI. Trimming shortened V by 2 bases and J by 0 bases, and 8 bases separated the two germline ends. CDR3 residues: CASSYDLASGANVLTF. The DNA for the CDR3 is TGTGCCAGCAGTTACGATCTGGCCTCTGGGGCCAACGTCCTGACTTTC.

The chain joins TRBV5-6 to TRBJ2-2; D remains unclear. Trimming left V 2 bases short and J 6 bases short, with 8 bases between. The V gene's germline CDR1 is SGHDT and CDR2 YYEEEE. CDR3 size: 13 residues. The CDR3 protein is CASSFRAPGELFF. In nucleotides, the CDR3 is TGTGCCAGCAGCTTTAGGGCTCCCGGGGAGCTGTTTTTT.

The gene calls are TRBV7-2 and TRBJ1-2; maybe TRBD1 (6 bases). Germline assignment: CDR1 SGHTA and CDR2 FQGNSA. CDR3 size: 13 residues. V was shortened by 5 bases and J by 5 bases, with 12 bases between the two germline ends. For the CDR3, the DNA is TGTGCCAGCAGCCAAACAGGGTTTTATGGCTACACCTTC. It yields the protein CASSQTGFYGYTF.